This entry lists 2 T cell receptor beta chains sequenced from one sample in a study of human T cells and chemical hapten exposure. Time point given: patch test 3, about 24 weeks after DPC sensitization. Noted treatment: therapeutic diphenylcyclopropenone sensitization with weekly scalp DPC. TCRdb analysed the RACE reads with MiXCR anew, one entry per CDR3 protein. The sample consists of just over 70,000 distinct CDR3 sequences, roughly 11% of them appearing once. The sample in question was whole blood, obtained in connection with sensitization to the hapten diphenylcyclopropenone (DPC). The receptor set was obtained from a woman in her forties or fifties with alopecia areata. Some clones in this sample may be carry-over from other donors' samples.

Many counts were recorded for this clonotype. The genes are TRBV3-1 and TRBJ2-7, with a possible D match to TRBD1 (6 bases). This CDR3 spans 14 amino acids. The germline V and J ends were trimmed by 0 bases and 4 bases, with 10 bases remaining between them. Germline CDR1 is LGHDT and CDR2 is YNNKEL (reference sequence). The CDR3 loop reads CASSQDAGTYEQYF. In DNA form, the CDR3 reads TGTGCCAGCAGCCAAGACGCCGGGACATACGAGCAGTACTTC.

This clonotype was seen only a few times. This sequence joins TRBV7-2 and TRBJ2-5; the match to TRBD2 covers 10 bases. Per germline, CDR1 SGHTA and CDR2 FQGNSA. Losses at the gene ends were 3 bases for V and 4 bases for J; bases not matched to a gene: 8. The length of the CDR3 is 16 residues. The CDR3 loop is CASSLVGLADTETQYF. Written as DNA, the CDR3 is TGTGCCAGCAGCTTGGTAGGACTAGCGGACACAGAGACCCAGTACTTC.